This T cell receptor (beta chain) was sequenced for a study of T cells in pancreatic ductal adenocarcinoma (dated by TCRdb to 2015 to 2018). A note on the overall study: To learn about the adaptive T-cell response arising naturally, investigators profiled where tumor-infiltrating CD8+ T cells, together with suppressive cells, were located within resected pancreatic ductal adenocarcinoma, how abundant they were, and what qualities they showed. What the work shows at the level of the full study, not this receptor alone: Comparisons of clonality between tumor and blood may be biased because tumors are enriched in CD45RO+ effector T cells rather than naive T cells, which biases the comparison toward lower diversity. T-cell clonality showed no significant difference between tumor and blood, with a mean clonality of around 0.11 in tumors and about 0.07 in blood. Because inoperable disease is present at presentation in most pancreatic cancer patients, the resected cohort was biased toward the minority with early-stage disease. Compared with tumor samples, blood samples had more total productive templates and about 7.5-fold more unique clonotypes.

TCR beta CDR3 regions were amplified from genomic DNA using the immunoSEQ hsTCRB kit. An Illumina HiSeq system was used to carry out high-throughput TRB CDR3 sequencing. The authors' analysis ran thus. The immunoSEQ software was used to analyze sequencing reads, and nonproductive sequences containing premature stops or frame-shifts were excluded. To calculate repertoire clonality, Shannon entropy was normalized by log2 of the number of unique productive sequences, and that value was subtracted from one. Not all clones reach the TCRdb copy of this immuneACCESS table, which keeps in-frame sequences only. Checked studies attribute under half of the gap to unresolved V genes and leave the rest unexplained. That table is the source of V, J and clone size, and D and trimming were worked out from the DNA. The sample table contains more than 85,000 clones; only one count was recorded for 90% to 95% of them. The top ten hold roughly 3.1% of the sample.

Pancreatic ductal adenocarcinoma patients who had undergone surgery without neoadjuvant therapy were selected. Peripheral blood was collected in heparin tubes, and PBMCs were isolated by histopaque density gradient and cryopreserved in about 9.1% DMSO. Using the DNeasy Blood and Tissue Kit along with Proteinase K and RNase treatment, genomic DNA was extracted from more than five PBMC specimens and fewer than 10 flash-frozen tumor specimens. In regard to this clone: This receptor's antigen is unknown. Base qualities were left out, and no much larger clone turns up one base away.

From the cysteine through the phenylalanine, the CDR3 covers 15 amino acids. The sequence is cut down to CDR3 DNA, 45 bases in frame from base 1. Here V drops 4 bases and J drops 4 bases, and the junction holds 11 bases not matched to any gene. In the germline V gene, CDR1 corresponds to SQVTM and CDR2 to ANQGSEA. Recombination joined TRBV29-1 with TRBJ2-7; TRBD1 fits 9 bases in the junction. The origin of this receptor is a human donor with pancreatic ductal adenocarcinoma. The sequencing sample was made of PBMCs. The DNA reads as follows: TGCAGCGTTGGAGAGCCGGGACAGGGTGAATACGAGCAGTACTTC. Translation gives CSVGEPGQGEYEQYF.